Following are 20 T cell receptor beta chains from one sample sequenced in a study of T cell repertoires in cytomegalovirus infection. No antigen is known for these receptors. Each CDR3 protein gets one entry after TCRdb re-called the reads with MiXCR. This table has 570,000 or so distinct CDR3 sequences, approximately 40% appearing once. The specimen comprised cultured PBMCs, sampled from culture after CMV antigen stimulation. All receptors derive from a human donor in good health (CMV status not recorded). Some clones in this sample may be carry-over from other donors' samples.

The chain uses TRBV10-3 and TRBJ2-5; perhaps TRBD2 as D (6 bases). This CDR3 region has 13 residues. Germline loops: CDR1 ENHRY, CDR2 SYGVKD. V was clipped by 5 bases and J by 3 bases, with 10 bases between them. The CDR3 DNA sequence: TGTGCCATCAGTACGGACTACGAAGAGACCCAGTACTTC. It codes for CAISTDYEETQYF.

As for this clonotype: A much larger clone lies a single base off, so this may be a read error. J is TRBJ1-6 and V is TRBV7-2; D unresolved. V lost 5 bases to trimming and J lost 9 bases, with 11 bases between them. Looked up from germline, CDR1 is SGHTA and CDR2 is FQGNSA. The CDR3 is made up of 13 amino acids. The CDR3 sequence is CASSPSWGSPLHF. The CDR3 nucleotides are TGTGCCAGCAGCCCGTCTTGGGGTTCACCCCTCCACTTT.

This clonotype was picked up one time. The V and J genes are TRBV2 and TRBJ2-5; 8 bases match TRBD2. Germline V CDR1 and CDR2: SNHLY, FYNNEI. Losses at the gene ends were 3 bases for V and 6 bases for J; bases not matched to a gene: 6. The CDR3 loop spans 14 amino acids. The CDR3: CASSETGGLKTQYF. As DNA, the CDR3 is TGTGCCAGCAGTGAGACGGGGGGGCTGAAGACCCAGTACTTC.

There are a few counts of this clonotype. The rearrangement joins TRBV7-6 to TRBJ2-5; D gene uncertain. V shed 7 bases and J shed 2 bases, with 5 bases lying between them. From germline, CDR1 is SGHVS and CDR2 FNYEAQ. The CDR3 consists of 11 residues. The CDR3 DNA reads as TGTGCCAGCACCTCACAAGAGACCCAGTACTTC. Amino acid sequence: CASTSQETQYF.

The chain links TRBV6-6 to TRBJ2-3; 8 bases map to TRBD1. J lost 2 bases, V lost 7 bases, and 8 bases had no gene match. The V gene's germline CDR1 is MNHNY and CDR2 SVGAGI (reference sequence). The CDR3 is made up of 15 amino acids. For the CDR3, the DNA is TGTGCCAGCAAAGCGACAGGGGCCCACACAGATACGCAGTATTTT. This translates into CASKATGAHTDTQYF.

In its sample, this clonotype was seen many times. This chain links TRBV7-9 with TRBJ2-5; D is unclear. The germline CDR1 and CDR2 sequences are SEHNR and FQNEAQ (reference sequence). The ends were cut back, 5 bases at V and 2 bases at J, with 9 bases in the middle. CDR3 length: 13 residues. For the CDR3, the DNA is TGTGCCAGCAGCCCCGACTGGCAAGAGACCCAGTACTTC. Its translation is CASSPDWQETQYF.

This clonotype was picked up a small number of times. The CDR3 nucleotides are TGTGCCAGCAGCCCGGGACTCCACTACGAGCAGTACTTC. This translates into CASSPGLHYEQYF. The chain has TRBV12-3 or TRBV12-4 and TRBJ2-7; D is perhaps TRBD2 (6 bases). The CDR3 is made up of 13 amino acids. V lost 6 bases and J 3 bases, leaving 12 bases between the germline ends.

This clonotype was found a few times. The chain is built from TRBV29-1 and TRBJ1-1, with D possibly matching TRBD1 (6 bases). From germline, CDR1 is SQVTM and CDR2 ANQGSEA. This CDR3 is 16 amino acids long. V was shortened by 7 bases and J by 0 bases, with 21 bases between the two germline ends. The CDR3 region has the DNA TGCAGCGCCTCGACAGGTTTCTCTTTCATGAACACTGAAGCTTTCTTT. Encoded protein: CSASTGFSFMNTEAFF.

This clonotype was seen a few times. Possible read error: a much larger clone is one base away. CDR3 DNA: TGTGCCAGCAGCCCGACAGGGGCTTCGAACACTGAAGCTTTCTTT. Its protein is CASSPTGASNTEAFF. The J gene is TRBJ1-1, the V gene TRBV7-2; 8 nucleotides match TRBD1. The V gene end was trimmed by 5 bases and the J gene end by 1 base; junction bases not matched to a gene: 6. Germline V CDR1 and CDR2: SGHTA, FQGNSA. CDR3 length equals 15 residues.

The genes are TRBV7-2 and TRBJ2-4, with 9 bases matching TRBD1. The CDR3 is 18 residues long. CDR1 and CDR2 (germline): SGHTA, FQGNSA. V trimming: 4 bases; J trimming: 8 bases; junction bases outside the gene matches: 18. The CDR3 region is CASSSLRWDRERRDIQYF. CDR3 nucleotides: TGTGCCAGCAGCTCCTTAAGATGGGACAGGGAGAGGCGGGACATTCAGTACTTC.

There are a few counts of this clonotype. The chain employs TRBV12-3 or TRBV12-4 and TRBJ1-2, with D possibly matching TRBD1 (5 bases). V lost 3 bases and J 6 bases, leaving 20 bases between the germline ends. CDR3 length: 16 amino acids. The chain's CDR3 is CASSLAGSSPNDGYTF. The CDR3, as DNA: TGTGCCAGCAGTTTGGCAGGGTCGTCTCCGAATGATGGCTACACCTTC.

V usage is TRBV28 and J usage is TRBJ1-2; no firm D call. Germline V gene lookup returns CDR1 MDHEN and CDR2 SYDVKM. With 6 bases removed from V and 0 bases from J, the gap between germline ends came to 8 bases. This CDR3 region has 13 residues. The CDR3 bases are TGTGCCAGCAGGACAAGAGCTAACTATGGCTACACCTTC. It encodes CASRTRANYGYTF.

The count of this clonotype is one. The chain has TRBV20-1 and TRBJ2-1; the match to TRBD2 covers 13 bases. Looked up from germline, CDR1 is DFQATT and CDR2 is SNEGSKA (reference sequence). The CDR3 extends over 17 amino acids. V gave up 3 bases and J gave up 4 bases; unmatched junction bases: 9. The CDR3, as DNA: TGCAGTGCTAGGTCCGGACTAGCGGGAGACCCATACAATGAGCAGTTCTTC. Amino acids: CSARSGLAGDPYNEQFF.

This clonotype has only a few counts. This rearrangement joins TRBV28 to TRBJ2-2, with 12 bases that match TRBD2. The CDR3 contains 18 residues. In germline, CDR1 is MDHEN, CDR2 SYDVKM. With 5 bases clipped from V and 1 base from J, the junction kept 8 bases outside the gene matches. CDR3 sequence reads: CASSTMGLAGLNTGELFF. In DNA, the CDR3 is TGTGCCAGCAGTACCATGGGACTAGCGGGCCTGAACACCGGGGAGCTGTTTTTT.

The table lists this clonotype with a few counts. This chain connects TRBV7-2 to TRBJ2-2; D uncertain. V was trimmed by 0 bases and J by 3 bases, leaving 8 bases between them. There are 15 residues in the CDR3. From germline, CDR1 is SGHTA and CDR2 FQGNSA. This CDR3 reads CASSLARAYTGELFF. CDR3 DNA: TGTGCCAGCAGCTTAGCTAGGGCCTACACCGGGGAGCTGTTTTTT.

This clonotype was counted a few times. The V and J genes are TRBV27 and TRBJ2-5; D is perhaps TRBD1 or TRBD2 (5 bases each). Germline V gives CDR1 MNHEY, CDR2 SMNVEV (reference sequence). Trimming shortened V by 3 bases and J by 4 bases, and 18 bases separated the two germline ends. This CDR3 spans 16 amino acids. The CDR3, as DNA: TGTGCCAGCAGTTTTCTCCCGGGACGAGGGAGAGAGACCCAGTACTTC. Translated: CASSFLPGRGRETQYF.

The chain uses TRBV7-8 and TRBJ2-1; D is ambiguous. Germline-derived CDR1 and CDR2 are SGHVS and FQNEAQ. CDR3 length: 13 residues. The V gene lost 5 bases and the J gene lost 4 bases, with 9 bases spanning the gap. The CDR3: CASSMDEYNEQFF. CDR3 sequence (DNA): TGTGCCAGCAGCATGGACGAGTACAATGAGCAGTTCTTC.

Concerning this clonotype itself: The conserved final phenylalanine or tryptophan is absent from the CDR3, which likely points to a read error. The genes are TRBV11-2 and TRBJ2-1; 10 bases are shared with TRBD2. V was pared by 2 bases and J by 8 bases, with 12 bases of the junction left unmatched. CDR1 is SGHAT and CDR2 is FQNNGV in the germline V gene. This CDR3 region has 17 residues. In DNA form, the CDR3 reads TGTGCCAGCAGCTTATGGTCCCGACTAGCGGGTGCGGATGAGCAGTTCTCC. Residues: CASSLWSRLAGADEQFS.

The sample holds many counts of this clonotype. The chain has TRBV7-6 and TRBJ2-3; D is undetermined. The CDR3 spans 13 residues. The germline gives CDR1 SGHVS, CDR2 FNYEAQ. V lost 3 bases, J lost 0 bases, and 4 bases lay in between. The CDR3 reads CASSFSSTDTQYF. CDR3 nucleotide sequence: TGTGCCAGCAGCTTTTCCAGCACAGATACGCAGTATTTT.

The rearrangement joins TRBV6-2 or TRBV6-3 to TRBJ2-5; 13 nucleotides match TRBD2. Germline CDR1 reads MNHEY; CDR2 reads SVGEGT. This CDR3 is built from 17 residues. J was trimmed by 5 bases and V by 2 bases; bases with no gene match: 8. The CDR3: CASSYPILAGGKETQYF. The CDR3 nucleotides are TGTGCCAGCAGTTACCCAATACTAGCGGGAGGGAAGGAGACCCAGTACTTC.